The source of this T cell receptor (beta chain) is a study of blood T cell repertoires in COVID-19. Turning to the study itself: Sites across the United States, Italy and Spain contributed samples from acute and convalescent COVID-19. T cells, B-cell-depleted T cells, or PBMCs provided the cDNA or gDNA that served as material.

V was pared by 7 bases and J by 5 bases, with 17 bases between. The germline V gene has CDR1 MRHNA and CDR2 SNTAGT. The CDR3 runs to 14 residues. Original processing notes: Reference gene primer amplification in the assay estimated nucleated cell counts. The repertoire was sequenced with immunoSEQ multiplex PCR; TCRdb's copy has only in-frame clones and lacks some. That table is the source of V, J and clone size, and D and trimming were worked out from the DNA. Of 400,000 to 500,000 clones listed, around 86% are singletons. The sample taken for sequencing was peripheral blood. The receptor was derived from a woman aged 30 to 39 with active or convalescent COVID-19. The rearrangement links TRBV6-4 to TRBJ1-1, with D possibly TRBD1 on 5 matching bases. The CDR3 nucleotides read TGTGCCAGCAACCCTCAGGGCCAGGAGACTGAAGCTTTCTTT. It codes for CASNPQGQETEAFF.